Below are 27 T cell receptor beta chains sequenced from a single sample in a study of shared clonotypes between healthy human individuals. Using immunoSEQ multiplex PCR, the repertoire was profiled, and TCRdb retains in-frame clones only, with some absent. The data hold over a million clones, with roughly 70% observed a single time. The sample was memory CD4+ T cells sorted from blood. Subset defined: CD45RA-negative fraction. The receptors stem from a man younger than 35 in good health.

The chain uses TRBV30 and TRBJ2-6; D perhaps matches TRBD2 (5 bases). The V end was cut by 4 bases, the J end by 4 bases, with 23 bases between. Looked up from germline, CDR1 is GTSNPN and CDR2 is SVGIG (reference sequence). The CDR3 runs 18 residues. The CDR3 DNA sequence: TGTGCCTGGAAGCCCCCGGGAAGACTTTATACAGGGGCCAACGTCCTGACTTTC. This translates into CAWKPPGRLYTGANVLTF.

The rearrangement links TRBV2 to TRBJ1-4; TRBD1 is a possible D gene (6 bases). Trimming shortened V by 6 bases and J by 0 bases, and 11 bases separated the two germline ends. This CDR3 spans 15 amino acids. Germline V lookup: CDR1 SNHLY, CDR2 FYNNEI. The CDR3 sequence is CASSKGQSTNEKLFF. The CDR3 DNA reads TGTGCCAGCAGCAAAGGACAGTCAACTAATGAAAAACTGTTTTTT.

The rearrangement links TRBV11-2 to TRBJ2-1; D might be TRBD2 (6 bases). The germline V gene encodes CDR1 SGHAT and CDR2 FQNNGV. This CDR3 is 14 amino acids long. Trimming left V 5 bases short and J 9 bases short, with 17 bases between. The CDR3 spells CASSLQRALGEQFF. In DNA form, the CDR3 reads TGTGCCAGCAGCCTACAGCGGGCTCTGGGTGAGCAGTTCTTC.

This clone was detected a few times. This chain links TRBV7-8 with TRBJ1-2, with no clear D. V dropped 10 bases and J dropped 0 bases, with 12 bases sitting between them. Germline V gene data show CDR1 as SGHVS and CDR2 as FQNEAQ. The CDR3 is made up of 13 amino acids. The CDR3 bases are TGTGCCACATCTTCCGCGACTAACTATGGCTACACCTTC. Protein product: CATSSATNYGYTF.

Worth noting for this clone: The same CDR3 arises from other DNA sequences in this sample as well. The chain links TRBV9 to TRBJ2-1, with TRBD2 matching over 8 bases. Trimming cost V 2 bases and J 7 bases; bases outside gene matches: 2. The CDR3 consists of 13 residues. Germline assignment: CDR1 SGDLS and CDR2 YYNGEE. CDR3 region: CASSVASGNEQFF. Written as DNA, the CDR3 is TGTGCCAGCAGCGTGGCTAGCGGGAATGAGCAGTTCTTC. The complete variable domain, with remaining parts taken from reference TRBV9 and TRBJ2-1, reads DSGVTQTPKHLITATGQRVTLRCSPRSGDLSVYWYQQSLDQGLQFLIQYYNGEERAKGNILERFSAQQFPDLHSELNLSSLELGDSALYFCASSVASGNEQFFGPGTRLTVL.

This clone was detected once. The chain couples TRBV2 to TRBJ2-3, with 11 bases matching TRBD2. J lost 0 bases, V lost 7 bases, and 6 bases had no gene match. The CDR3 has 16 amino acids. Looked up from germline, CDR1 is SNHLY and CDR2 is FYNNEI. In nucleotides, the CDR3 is TGTGCCAGCACTAGCGGGGGGCACATGAGCACAGATACGCAGTATTTT. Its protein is CASTSGGHMSTDTQYF.

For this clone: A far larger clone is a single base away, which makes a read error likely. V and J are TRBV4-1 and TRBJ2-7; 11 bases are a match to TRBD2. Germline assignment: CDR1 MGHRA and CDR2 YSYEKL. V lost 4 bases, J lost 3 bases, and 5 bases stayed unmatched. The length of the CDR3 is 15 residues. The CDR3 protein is CASSRMTSGVYEQYF. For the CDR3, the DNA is TGCGCCAGCAGCCGGATGACTAGCGGGGTCTACGAGCAGTACTTC.

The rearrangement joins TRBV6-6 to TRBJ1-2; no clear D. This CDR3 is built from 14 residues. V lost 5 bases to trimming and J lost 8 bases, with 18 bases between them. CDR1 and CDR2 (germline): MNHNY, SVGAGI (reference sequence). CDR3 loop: CASSKTGGGGGYTF. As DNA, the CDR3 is TGTGCCAGCAGTAAAACTGGTGGAGGTGGGGGCTACACCTTC.

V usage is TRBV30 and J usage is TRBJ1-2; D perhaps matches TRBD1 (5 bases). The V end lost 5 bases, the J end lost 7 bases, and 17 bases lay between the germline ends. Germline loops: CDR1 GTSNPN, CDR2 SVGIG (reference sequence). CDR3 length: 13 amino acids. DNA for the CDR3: TGTGCCTGGTGGAAGGGCAGGGCCTTTGGCTACACCTTC. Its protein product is CAWWKGRAFGYTF.

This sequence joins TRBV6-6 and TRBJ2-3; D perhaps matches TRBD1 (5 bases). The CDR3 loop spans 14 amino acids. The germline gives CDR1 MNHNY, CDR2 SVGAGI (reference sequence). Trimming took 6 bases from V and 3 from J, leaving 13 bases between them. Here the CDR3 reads CASSLPQGTDTQYF. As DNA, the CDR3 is TGTGCCAGCAGCCTCCCCCAGGGAACAGATACGCAGTATTTT.

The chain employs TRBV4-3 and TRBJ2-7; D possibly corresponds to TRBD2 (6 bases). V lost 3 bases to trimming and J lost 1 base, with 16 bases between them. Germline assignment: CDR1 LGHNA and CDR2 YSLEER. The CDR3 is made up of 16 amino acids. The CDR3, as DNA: TGCGCCAGCAGCCAGGAACGAAGCGGGTTATCCTACGAGCAGTACTTC. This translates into CASSQERSGLSYEQYF.

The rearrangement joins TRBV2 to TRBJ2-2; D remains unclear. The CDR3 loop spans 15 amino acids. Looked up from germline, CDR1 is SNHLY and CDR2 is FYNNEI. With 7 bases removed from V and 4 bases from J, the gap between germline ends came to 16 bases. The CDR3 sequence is CASNLLGPITGELFF. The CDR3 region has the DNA TGTGCCAGCAATCTCCTCGGCCCAATCACCGGGGAGCTGTTTTTT.

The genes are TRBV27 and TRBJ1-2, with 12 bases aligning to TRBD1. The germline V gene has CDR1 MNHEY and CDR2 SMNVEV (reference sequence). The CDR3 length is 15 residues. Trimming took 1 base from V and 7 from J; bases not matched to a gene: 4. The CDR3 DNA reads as TGTGCCAGCAGTTTATGGGGACAGGGGGCGACTGGCTACACCTTC. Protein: CASSLWGQGATGYTF.

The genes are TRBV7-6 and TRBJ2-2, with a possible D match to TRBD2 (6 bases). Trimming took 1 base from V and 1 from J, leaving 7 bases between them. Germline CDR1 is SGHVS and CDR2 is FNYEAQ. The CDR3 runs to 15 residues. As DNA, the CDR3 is TGTGCCAGCAGCTTAGTGGGGGGGAACACCGGGGAGCTGTTTTTT. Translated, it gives CASSLVGGNTGELFF.

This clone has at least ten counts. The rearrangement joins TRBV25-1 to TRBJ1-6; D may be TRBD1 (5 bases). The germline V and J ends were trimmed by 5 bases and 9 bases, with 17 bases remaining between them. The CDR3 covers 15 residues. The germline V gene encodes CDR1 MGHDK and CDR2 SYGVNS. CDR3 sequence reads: CASSPHRGEGSPLHF. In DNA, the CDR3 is TGTGCCAGCAGTCCCCATCGGGGCGAGGGTTCACCCCTCCACTTT.

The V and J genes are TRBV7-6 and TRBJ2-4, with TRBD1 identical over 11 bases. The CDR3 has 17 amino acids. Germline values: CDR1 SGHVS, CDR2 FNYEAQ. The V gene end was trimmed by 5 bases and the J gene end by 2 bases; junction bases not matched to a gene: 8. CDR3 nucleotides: TGTGCCAGCAGCGAGACTGGACAGGGGGCCCCCAAAAACATTCAGTACTTC. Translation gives CASSETGQGAPKNIQYF.

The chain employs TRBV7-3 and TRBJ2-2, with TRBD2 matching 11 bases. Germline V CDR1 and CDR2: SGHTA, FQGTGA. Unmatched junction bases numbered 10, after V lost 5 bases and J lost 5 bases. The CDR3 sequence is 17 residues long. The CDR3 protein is CASSPAPLAGGTGELFF. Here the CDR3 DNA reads TGTGCCAGCAGCCCGGCACCGCTAGCGGGGGGTACCGGGGAGCTGTTTTTT.

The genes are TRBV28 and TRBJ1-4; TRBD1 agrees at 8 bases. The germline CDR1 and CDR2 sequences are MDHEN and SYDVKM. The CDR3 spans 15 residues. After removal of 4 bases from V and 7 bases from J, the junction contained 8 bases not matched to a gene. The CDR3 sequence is CASSSPGGHGEKLFF. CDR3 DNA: TGTGCCAGCAGTTCGCCAGGGGGCCACGGTGAAAAACTGTTTTTT.

CDR3 residues: CASSPTGTANEKLFF. CDR3 in DNA: TGTGCCAGCAGCCCGACAGGGACGGCTAATGAAAAACTGTTTTTT. V and J are TRBV7-9 and TRBJ1-4, with 7 bases that match TRBD1. The V and J ends lost 5 bases and 3 bases, in that order; junction bases with no gene match: 6. The germline CDR1 and CDR2 sequences are SEHNR and FQNEAQ (reference sequence). This CDR3 is 15 amino acids long.

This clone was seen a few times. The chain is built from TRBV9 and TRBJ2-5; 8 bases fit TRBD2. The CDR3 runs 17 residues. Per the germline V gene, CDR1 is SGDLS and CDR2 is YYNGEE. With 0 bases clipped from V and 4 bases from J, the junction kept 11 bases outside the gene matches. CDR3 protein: CASSVGGGTPLGETQYF. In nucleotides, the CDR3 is TGTGCCAGCAGCGTAGGCGGGGGGACACCCCTAGGAGAGACCCAGTACTTC. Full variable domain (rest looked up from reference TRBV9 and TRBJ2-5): DSGVTQTPKHLITATGQRVTLRCSPRSGDLSVYWYQQSLDQGLQFLIQYYNGEERAKGNILERFSAQQFPDLHSELNLSSLELGDSALYFCASSVGGGTPLGETQYFGPGTRLLVL.

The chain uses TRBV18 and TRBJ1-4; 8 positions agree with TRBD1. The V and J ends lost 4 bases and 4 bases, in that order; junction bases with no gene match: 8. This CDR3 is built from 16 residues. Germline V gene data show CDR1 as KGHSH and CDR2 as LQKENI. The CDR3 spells CASSQDRGPSNEKLFF. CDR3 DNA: TGTGCCAGCTCACAAGACAGGGGCCCCAGTAATGAAAAACTGTTTTTT.

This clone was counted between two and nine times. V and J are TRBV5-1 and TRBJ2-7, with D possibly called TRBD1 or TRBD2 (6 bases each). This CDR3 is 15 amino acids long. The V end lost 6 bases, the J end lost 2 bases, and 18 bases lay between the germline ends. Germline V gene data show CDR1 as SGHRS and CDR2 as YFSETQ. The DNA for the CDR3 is TGCGCCAGCACCCGGACAGCGGGTGGGGCCTACGAGCAGTACTTC. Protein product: CASTRTAGGAYEQYF.

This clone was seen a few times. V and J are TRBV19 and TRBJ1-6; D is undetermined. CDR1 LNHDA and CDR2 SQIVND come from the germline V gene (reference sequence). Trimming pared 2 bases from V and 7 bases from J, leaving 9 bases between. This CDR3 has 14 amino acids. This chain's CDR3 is CASSIQTPNSPLHF. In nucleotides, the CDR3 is TGTGCCAGTAGTATACAGACCCCGAATTCACCCCTCCACTTT.

The CDR3: CASSPGQFMNTEAFF. CDR3 nucleotide sequence: TGTGCCAGCAGCCCTGGGCAGTTCATGAACACTGAAGCTTTCTTT. The rearrangement joins TRBV7-2 to TRBJ1-1, with D hard to call. Trimming took off 5 bases at V and 0 bases at J, with 13 bases between the two ends. The germline CDR1 and CDR2 sequences are SGHTA and FQGNSA. The CDR3 is 15 residues long.

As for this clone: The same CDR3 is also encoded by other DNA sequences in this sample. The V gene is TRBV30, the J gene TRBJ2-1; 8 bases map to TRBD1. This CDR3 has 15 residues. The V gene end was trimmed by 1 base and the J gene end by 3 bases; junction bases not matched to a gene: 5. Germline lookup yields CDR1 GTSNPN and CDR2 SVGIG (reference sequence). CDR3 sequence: CAWSGGQGFYNEQFF. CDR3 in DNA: TGTGCCTGGAGTGGAGGACAGGGCTTCTACAATGAGCAGTTCTTC.

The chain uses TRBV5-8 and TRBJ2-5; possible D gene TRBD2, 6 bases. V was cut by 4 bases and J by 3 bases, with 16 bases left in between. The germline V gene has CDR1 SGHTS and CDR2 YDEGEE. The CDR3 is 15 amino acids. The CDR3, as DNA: TGTGCCAGCAGCCGGGGGAGTTCGGGAAAAGAGACCCAGTACTTC. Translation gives CASSRGSSGKETQYF.

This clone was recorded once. The CDR3 loop reads CASSLGAIVHEQFF. For the CDR3, the DNA is TGCGCCAGCAGCTTGGGTGCCATAGTCCATGAGCAGTTCTTC. The J gene is TRBJ2-1, the V gene TRBV5-1; D gene ambiguous. V was pared by 0 bases and J by 8 bases, with 12 bases between. Germline values: CDR1 SGHRS, CDR2 YFSETQ. The CDR3 loop spans 14 amino acids.